Here is one TCR beta chain with its context. What it binds is not known. This sample is drawn from a study of PD-L1 blockade in urothelial cancer. Looking at the study overall: Blood underwent analysis 3 weeks (second dose) and 6 weeks after treatment began. Study-wide results and limits: Pretreatment clonality of the blood TCR repertoire below the median was predictive of superior survival.

Every patient provided from 1 to 8 samples, collected pretreatment and on-treatment. TCRdb's copy holds only in-frame clones and misses some; the assay was immunoSEQ multiplex PCR. The table records more than 45,000 clones, around 85% of them present only once. The sequence derives from a man between 60 and 75 years old with urothelial cancer. This specimen was PBMCs, taken around atezolizumab (anti-PD-L1) treatment.

The CDR3 region is CASSYSGALNQPQHF. In nucleotides, the CDR3 is TGTGCCAGCAGTTACTCAGGGGCCCTCAATCAGCCCCAGCATTTT. The chain has TRBV6-6 and TRBJ1-5, with D tentatively TRBD1 (5 bases). Trimming stripped 0 bases from V and 3 bases from J, with 9 bases between. The CDR3 length is 15 residues. Germline V lookup: CDR1 MNHNY, CDR2 SVGAGI (reference sequence).